The next 4 T cell receptor beta chains were all read from a single sample in a study of monozygotic twins with cystic fibrosis. Sequencing was performed with immunoSEQ multiplex PCR; in TCRdb, only in-frame clones are kept and a portion is missing. The sample lists some 21,000 clones; about 89% were seen once. Sample: blood. Receptor source: a girl aged 2 to 10 with cystic fibrosis.

J is TRBJ2-7 and V is TRBV30, with a weak D call TRBD2 (6 bases). The germline CDR1 and CDR2 sequences are GTSNPN and SVGIG (reference sequence). The V and J ends lost 1 base and 2 bases respectively, with 27 bases between them. CDR3 length equals 19 residues. The CDR3, as DNA: TGTGCCTGGAGTGGGAGCCTGTACCATTTAGCGGAGTACACCTACGAGCAGTACTTC. Translated, it gives CAWSGSLYHLAEYTYEQYF.

Here the CDR3 DNA reads TGTGCCAGCAGCTTAGAGGCAGATCCCCTGTATGGCTACACCTTC. Amino acids: CASSLEADPLYGYTF. The chain employs TRBV7-2 and TRBJ1-2, with D hard to call. The germline V gene has CDR1 SGHTA and CDR2 FQGNSA. The germline V and J ends were trimmed by 1 base and 5 bases, with 14 bases remaining between them. The length of the CDR3 is 15 residues.

The chain couples TRBV6-1 to TRBJ2-1, with D unresolved. Deletions cut 7 bases from V and 7 bases from J, with 11 bases between. From germline, CDR1 is MNHNS and CDR2 SASEGT. CDR3 length equals 12 residues. The CDR3 sequence is CASTLMGNEQFF. CDR3 bases: TGTGCCAGCACCTTAATGGGAAATGAGCAGTTCTTC.

This clone was observed once. V is TRBV28 and J is TRBJ1-2, with 12 positions matching TRBD1. Germline lookup yields CDR1 MDHEN and CDR2 SYDVKM. This CDR3 has 14 residues. V shed 3 bases, J shed 7 bases, and the junction held 3 bases outside the gene matches. The CDR3 DNA is TGTGCCAGCAGTTTCGGGACAGGGGGCTCTGGCTACACCTTC. Its protein product is CASSFGTGGSGYTF.